Reported below is one TCR beta chain. Given a much more abundant clone one base away, this may be a read error. This sample is drawn from a study of molecular identifiers for immune sequencing clone quantification. The germline CDR1 and CDR2 sequences are MDHEN and SYDVKM. This CDR3 contains 16 residues. TCRdb re-called the PCR reads through MiXCR, storing one row per CDR3 protein. Here the sample spans about 640,000 distinct CDR3 sequences, about 20% being singletons. This receptor was taken from a human donor in good health. Some libraries in this study had Jurkat cell RNA spiked in. This chain links TRBV28 with TRBJ2-3; 7 nucleotides line up with TRBD1. Input material: naive CD8+ T cells from blood, with Jurkat cell RNA spiked in. Subset denoted: FACS-sorted CD8+CD4-CCR7+CD45RA+ naive T cells. The CDR3 spells CASSLLGGQGTDTRYF. CDR3 DNA sequence: TGTGCCAGCAGTTTATTAGGGGGCCAGGGCACAGATACGCGGTATTTT. Full variable domain (rest looked up from reference TRBV28 and TRBJ2-3): DVKVTQSSRYLVKRTGEKVFLECVQDMDHENMFWYRQDPGLGLRLIYFSYDVKMKEKGDIPEGYSVSREKKERFSLILESASTNQTSMYLCASSLLGGQGTDTRYFGPGTRLTVL.